This is a list of T cell receptor beta chains from one sample in a study of early T cells in non-severe SARS-CoV-2 infection. Via MiXCR, TCRdb re-called the 5' RACE reads, giving one row per CDR3 protein. This sample has approximately 75,000 distinct CDR3 sequences, with more than 12% found just once. Here the sequenced sample was whole blood, taken at baseline. The receptors come from an adult who was a healthcare worker with PCR-confirmed SARS-CoV-2 infection or an uninfected control (not recorded which). Both conserved end residues are part of each CDR3. Fields, in order: J gene, D gene, CDR3 length, V gene, CDR3 protein. D genes are given only for firm matches.

j_gene: TRBJ1-2
d_gene: NA
len: 13
v_gene: TRBV27
CDR3aa: CASSFSGNYGYTF

j_gene: TRBJ2-7
d_gene: NA
len: 15
v_gene: TRBV5-8
CDR3aa: CASSLEQGLTYEQYF

j_gene: TRBJ1-1
d_gene: NA
len: 13
v_gene: TRBV20-1
CDR3aa: CSARTQDNTEAFF

j_gene: TRBJ2-2
d_gene: TRBD2
len: 15
v_gene: TRBV20-1
CDR3aa: CSATSGTSDTGELFF

j_gene: TRBJ2-7
d_gene: TRBD2
len: 14
v_gene: TRBV5-1
CDR3aa: CASSLDPGGNEQYF

j_gene: TRBJ2-7
d_gene: NA
len: 15
v_gene: TRBV28
CDR3aa: CASSPPRAPPYEQYF

j_gene: TRBJ2-3
d_gene: NA
len: 11
v_gene: TRBV7-2
CDR3aa: CASSLAETTYF

j_gene: TRBJ1-5
d_gene: NA
len: 14
v_gene: TRBV19
CDR3aa: CASSIGSANQPQHF

j_gene: TRBJ2-1
d_gene: NA
len: 13
v_gene: TRBV7-2
CDR3aa: CASSLNWVNEQFF

j_gene: TRBJ2-7
d_gene: NA
len: 11
v_gene: TRBV5-6
CDR3aa: CASSQNYEQYF

j_gene: TRBJ2-2
d_gene: TRBD2
len: 16
v_gene: TRBV28
CDR3aa: CASSQVRLAGAGELFF

j_gene: TRBJ1-2
d_gene: NA
len: 13
v_gene: TRBV27
CDR3aa: CASSYGRNYGYTF

j_gene: TRBJ1-1
d_gene: NA
len: 13
v_gene: TRBV29-1
CDR3aa: CSVEWGPSTEAFF

j_gene: TRBJ2-7
d_gene: TRBD2
len: 15
v_gene: TRBV29-1
CDR3aa: CSVEGLAGVGYEQYF

j_gene: TRBJ1-1
d_gene: TRBD1
len: 13
v_gene: TRBV7-9
CDR3aa: CASTQGARAEAFF

j_gene: TRBJ1-2
d_gene: TRBD1
len: 13
v_gene: TRBV5-1
CDR3aa: CASSSQGLYGYTF

j_gene: TRBJ2-7
d_gene: NA
len: 12
v_gene: TRBV7-9
CDR3aa: CASSPGTHEQYF

j_gene: TRBJ2-2
d_gene: NA
len: 14
v_gene: TRBV6-5
CDR3aa: CASRGASDTGELFF

j_gene: TRBJ1-6
d_gene: NA
len: 14
v_gene: TRBV7-6
CDR3aa: CASSLVSHNSPLHF

j_gene: TRBJ2-1
d_gene: NA
len: 16
v_gene: TRBV7-8
CDR3aa: CASSPGRERRYNEQFF

j_gene: TRBJ2-1
d_gene: TRBD2
len: 14
v_gene: TRBV30
CDR3aa: CAWSVTSVDNEQFF

j_gene: TRBJ2-4
d_gene: NA
len: 12
v_gene: TRBV6-2/TRBV6-3
CDR3aa: CASSGTVNIQYF

j_gene: TRBJ2-2
d_gene: TRBD1
len: 15
v_gene: TRBV7-6
CDR3aa: CASSSAGTATGELFF

j_gene: TRBJ2-2
d_gene: NA
len: 16
v_gene: TRBV9
CDR3aa: CASSARGTPNTGELFF

j_gene: TRBJ2-3
d_gene: TRBD2
len: 12
v_gene: TRBV11-2
CDR3aa: CASSPTGLVQYF

j_gene: TRBJ2-1
d_gene: NA
len: 16
v_gene: TRBV7-9
CDR3aa: CASSHTRADRLNEQFF

j_gene: TRBJ2-1
d_gene: NA
len: 13
v_gene: TRBV5-1
CDR3aa: CASSLLPGNEQFF

j_gene: TRBJ2-1
d_gene: NA
len: 12
v_gene: TRBV11-3
CDR3aa: CASSSGDDEQFF

j_gene: TRBJ2-3
d_gene: TRBD2
len: 16
v_gene: TRBV6-4
CDR3aa: CASSDSAGGSLDTQYF

j_gene: TRBJ2-3
d_gene: NA
len: 13
v_gene: TRBV27
CDR3aa: CASSLRGTDTQYF

j_gene: TRBJ2-7
d_gene: NA
len: 14
v_gene: TRBV28
CDR3aa: CASSLGTGIHEQYF

j_gene: TRBJ1-6
d_gene: NA
len: 13
v_gene: TRBV6-1
CDR3aa: CASSRGVDSPLHF

j_gene: TRBJ1-6
d_gene: NA
len: 12
v_gene: TRBV10-3
CDR3aa: CAIREVNSPLHF

j_gene: TRBJ1-2
d_gene: NA
len: 14
v_gene: TRBV18
CDR3aa: CASSPVGPNYGYTF

j_gene: TRBJ2-3
d_gene: NA
len: 15
v_gene: TRBV11-3
CDR3aa: CASSSSRESTDTQYF

j_gene: TRBJ1-5
d_gene: NA
len: 14
v_gene: TRBV6-1
CDR3aa: CASSDGGANQPQHF

j_gene: TRBJ2-1
d_gene: NA
len: 13
v_gene: TRBV14
CDR3aa: CASSSRLSEWQFF

j_gene: TRBJ1-2
d_gene: NA
len: 12
v_gene: TRBV6-5
CDR3aa: CASSPLPYGYTF

j_gene: TRBJ2-3
d_gene: NA
len: 17
v_gene: TRBV5-5
CDR3aa: CASSPGNGVGSTDTQYF

j_gene: TRBJ2-7
d_gene: NA
len: 12
v_gene: TRBV24-1
CDR3aa: CATSDWKYEQYF

j_gene: TRBJ2-7
d_gene: NA
len: 13
v_gene: TRBV5-1
CDR3aa: CASSLEGRYEQYF

j_gene: TRBJ2-2
d_gene: NA
len: 15
v_gene: TRBV9
CDR3aa: CASSVGGSWTGELFF

j_gene: TRBJ2-5
d_gene: NA
len: 12
v_gene: TRBV29-1
CDR3aa: CSSYGKGETQYF

j_gene: TRBJ2-5
d_gene: NA
len: 12
v_gene: TRBV7-8
CDR3aa: CASSSDLETQYF

j_gene: TRBJ2-3
d_gene: TRBD2
len: 17
v_gene: TRBV3-1
CDR3aa: CASSQEWASGRTDTQYF

j_gene: TRBJ2-1
d_gene: TRBD1
len: 14
v_gene: TRBV25-1
CDR3aa: CASSGGQGAYEQFF

j_gene: TRBJ2-1
d_gene: TRBD2
len: 15
v_gene: TRBV20-1
CDR3aa: CSASGLPGTNNEQFF

j_gene: TRBJ2-4
d_gene: NA
len: 16
v_gene: TRBV11-2
CDR3aa: CASSLPSAIAKNIQYF

j_gene: TRBJ2-3
d_gene: NA
len: 13
v_gene: TRBV9
CDR3aa: CASNVGLRDTQYF

j_gene: TRBJ2-1
d_gene: NA
len: 11
v_gene: TRBV2
CDR3aa: CASLIESEQFF

j_gene: TRBJ2-7
d_gene: NA
len: 15
v_gene: TRBV15
CDR3aa: CATSRGGTISGEQYF

j_gene: TRBJ2-7
d_gene: NA
len: 14
v_gene: TRBV12-3/TRBV12-4
CDR3aa: CASSLGLGVYEQYF

j_gene: TRBJ2-3
d_gene: NA
len: 14
v_gene: TRBV5-5
CDR3aa: CASSLGPNTDTQYF

j_gene: TRBJ1-1
d_gene: NA
len: 18
v_gene: TRBV11-2
CDR3aa: CASTPYPQGGGLYTEAFF

j_gene: TRBJ2-1
d_gene: TRBD2
len: 14
v_gene: TRBV6-5
CDR3aa: CASSYSGSFNEQFF